What follows are 27 T cell receptor beta chains derived from one specimen sequenced in a study of CD8+ T cells in alopecia areata. Specified treatment: oral pan-JAK inhibitor, 5-10 mg twice daily. Following extraction, RNA underwent reverse transcription to cDNA, which served as the sequencing template. Method: immunoSEQ multiplex PCR; TCRdb's copy keeps in-frame clones and lacks some. The sample has around 140,000 clones; 85% to 90% are singletons. This specimen consisted of CD8+ T cells sorted from blood, obtained at week 4, from a patient treated with tofacitinib. The receptors stem from a human donor with alopecia areata.

The rearrangement uses TRBV4-1 and TRBJ1-2, with 7 bases matching TRBD1. CDR1 is MGHRA, CDR2 YSYEKL, per germline. The V segment lost 0 bases and the J segment 2 bases; nucleotides outside the gene matches: 3. This CDR3 is built from 15 residues. CDR3 loop: CASSQDPTGNYGYTF. CDR3 nucleotides: TGCGCCAGCAGCCAAGACCCGACAGGGAACTATGGCTACACCTTC.

The chain uses TRBV14 and TRBJ2-1, with TRBD1 identical over 7 bases. The CDR3 contains 15 residues. The germline gives CDR1 SGHDN, CDR2 FVKESK. Trimming at V came to 4 bases and at J to 5 bases, leaving 8 bases not matched to a gene. CDR3 coding DNA: TGTGCCAGCAGCCCTCGACAGGGTTGGGACAATGAGCAGTTCTTC. It yields the protein CASSPRQGWDNEQFF.

The chain combines TRBV19 with TRBJ2-1, with D unclear. The CDR3 length is 13 residues. The V end was cut by 4 bases, the J end by 7 bases, with 11 bases between. Germline V gene data show CDR1 as LNHDA and CDR2 as SQIVND (reference sequence). The CDR3 loop is CASSTLPLNEQFF. The CDR3, as DNA: TGTGCCAGTAGTACCCTCCCTCTGAATGAGCAGTTCTTC.

V is TRBV4-1 and J is TRBJ2-7; D uncertain. Trimming shortened V by 0 bases and J by 2 bases, and 14 bases separated the two germline ends. The CDR3 spans 16 residues. Germline CDR1 reads MGHRA; CDR2 reads YSYEKL. CDR3 amino acids: CASSQDPPDRAYEQYF. CDR3 DNA sequence: TGCGCCAGCAGCCAAGATCCCCCGGACCGCGCCTACGAGCAGTACTTC.

The V call is TRBV4-1, the J call TRBJ2-5; 7 bases align to TRBD1. V trimming: 4 bases; J trimming: 5 bases; junction bases outside the gene matches: 10. The CDR3 length is 15 residues. CDR1 and CDR2 from the germline V gene are MGHRA and YSYEKL. The CDR3, as DNA: TGCGCCAGCAGCCTTAGCCGACAGGGTGGGGAGACCCAGTACTTC. Encoded protein: CASSLSRQGGETQYF.

This clone was seen only a few times. This chain joins TRBV6-5 and TRBJ2-5; 8 bases fit TRBD2. Germline CDR1 MNHEY, CDR2 SVGAGI. The CDR3 length is 13 residues. The trim removed 9 bases at V and 5 bases at J, leaving 8 bases unmatched. The CDR3 region is CARKAGVEETQYF. The CDR3 nucleotides are TGTGCCAGAAAAGCGGGAGTCGAGGAGACCCAGTACTTC.

CDR3 amino acids: CASSHRNTEAFF. CDR3 DNA: TGTGCCAGCAGCCATCGGAACACTGAAGCTTTCTTT. The V call is TRBV7-9, the J call TRBJ1-1; no clear D gene. Trimming left V 5 bases short and J 1 base short, with 5 bases between. Germline V CDR1 and CDR2: SEHNR, FQNEAQ (reference sequence). This CDR3 is 12 amino acids long.

This chain links TRBV30 with TRBJ2-2; D not resolved. The CDR3 is made up of 11 amino acids. V was shortened by 3 bases and J by 10 bases, with 9 bases between the two germline ends. CDR1 and CDR2 from the germline V gene are GTSNPN and SVGIG (reference sequence). DNA for the CDR3: TGTGCCTGGAGCCAGGCAGCGGAGCTGTTTTTT. Amino acid sequence: CAWSQAAELFF. The variable domain in full, with the rest retrieved from reference TRBV30 and TRBJ2-2, is SQTIHQWPATLVQPVGSPLSLECTVEGTSNPNLYWYRQAAGRGLQLLFYSVGIGQISSEVPQNLSASRPQDRQFILSSKKLLLSDSGFYLCAWSQAAELFFGEGSRLTVL.

This rearrangement joins TRBV6-1 to TRBJ2-7, with no clear D. The germline V and J ends were trimmed by 2 bases and 0 bases, with 5 bases remaining between them. CDR3 length: 13 amino acids. CDR1 MNHNS and CDR2 SASEGT come from the germline V gene. CDR3 sequence: CASSESGSYEQYF. The DNA of the CDR3 is TGTGCCAGCAGTGAATCAGGCTCCTACGAGCAGTACTTC.

The chain recombines TRBV13 with TRBJ1-2, with 8 bases lining up with TRBD1. The V gene end was trimmed by 0 bases and the J gene end by 1 base; junction bases not matched to a gene: 1. Germline V gene lookup returns CDR1 PRHDT and CDR2 FYEKMQ (reference sequence). The CDR3 has 15 residues. The CDR3 region has the DNA TGTGCCAGCAGCTTAGGCAGGGGGCGTAACTATGGCTACACCTTC. Translating it yields CASSLGRGRNYGYTF.

The genes are TRBV11-3 and TRBJ2-1; 9 positions match TRBD2. Germline lookup yields CDR1 SGHNT and CDR2 YENEEA. The CDR3 is 17 amino acids. Losses at the gene ends were 4 bases for V and 5 bases for J; bases not matched to a gene: 12. DNA for the CDR3: TGTGCCAGCAGCTCTTGGTCATTCAGCGGGGGGAACAATGAGCAGTTCTTC. Translating gives CASSSWSFSGGNNEQFF.

This sequence joins TRBV29-1 and TRBJ1-1; weak D call: TRBD1 (5 bases). Trimming removed 2 bases from V and 9 bases from J, with 22 bases in between. Germline CDR1 reads SQVTM; CDR2 reads ANQGSEA. The CDR3 has 15 amino acids. In DNA, the CDR3 is TGCAGCGTTGAATTGGGGGTACGGTCGGGCGTACAAGCTTTCTTT. This codes for CSVELGVRSGVQAFF.

This clone came up once. The chain uses TRBV7-9 and TRBJ2-5; D may correspond to TRBD1 or TRBD2 (5 bases each). V was trimmed by 8 bases and J by 1 base, leaving 14 bases between them. CDR1 and CDR2 (germline): SEHNR, FQNEAQ (reference sequence). The CDR3 has 14 residues. CDR3 DNA: TGTGCCAGCGGGTTTATGAGGGGCCAAGAGACCCAGTACTTC. It is translated as CASGFMRGQETQYF.

The V call is TRBV2, the J call TRBJ2-7; TRBD1 aligns across 9 bases. Germline loops: CDR1 SNHLY, CDR2 FYNNEI. The CDR3 runs 14 residues. J lost 3 bases, V lost 4 bases, and 4 bases had no gene match. CDR3 in DNA: TGTGCCAGCAGTGCTGACAGGGGGGGCTACGAGCAGTACTTC. Translating it yields CASSADRGGYEQYF.

This clone was seen once. This chain connects TRBV6-5 to TRBJ2-3; 7 bases agree with TRBD2. The V gene's germline CDR1 is MNHEY and CDR2 SVGAGI. The CDR3 is 15 amino acids. V dropped 7 bases and J dropped 3; count of bases not matched to a gene: 10. This CDR3 is CASTKFGLGTDTQYF. CDR3 DNA: TGTGCCAGCACCAAGTTCGGACTAGGTACAGATACGCAGTATTTT.

The chain employs TRBV5-6 and TRBJ1-2, with D possibly being TRBD1 (6 bases). Germline V gene sequence: CDR1 SGHDT, CDR2 YYEEEE. V lost 0 bases, J lost 6 bases, and 18 bases lay in between. This CDR3 is built from 16 residues. The CDR3 loop reads CASSLATITGRDGYTF. DNA of the CDR3: TGTGCCAGCAGCTTGGCCACGATCACAGGGCGCGATGGCTACACCTTC.

The chain recombines TRBV15 with TRBJ2-7; 9 positions match TRBD2. Trimming removed 5 bases from V and 2 bases from J; junction bases left unmatched: 13. CDR3 size: 17 residues. Germline-derived CDR1 and CDR2 are LNHNV and YYDKDF (reference sequence). In DNA, the CDR3 is TGTGCCACCAGCGGGAGAGGGTATAGCGGGGGAGCCTACGAGCAGTACTTC. Translated: CATSGRGYSGGAYEQYF.

This clone was counted a single time. V gene TRBV7-9 combines with J gene TRBJ1-2; D might be TRBD1 (5 bases). The CDR3 runs to 13 residues. Germline V gives CDR1 SEHNR, CDR2 FQNEAQ (reference sequence). Deletions cut 4 bases from V and 6 bases from J, with 12 bases between. CDR3: CASSSLRDHGYTF. The CDR3 DNA reads TGTGCCAGCAGCTCACTCCGGGACCATGGCTACACCTTC.

The rearrangement uses TRBV5-6 and TRBJ2-2, with D tentatively TRBD1 or TRBD2 (5 bases each). Germline V gene lookup returns CDR1 SGHDT and CDR2 YYEEEE. The CDR3 consists of 16 residues. V lost 0 bases to trimming and J lost 6 bases, with 15 bases between them. CDR3 in DNA: TGTGCCAGCAGCTTGGATTCGGGGCCCCAACCCGGGGAGCTGTTTTTT. The encoded protein is CASSLDSGPQPGELFF. Full variable domain (outside the CDR3, taken from reference TRBV5-6 and TRBJ2-2): DAGVTQSPTHLIKTRGQQVTLRCSPKSGHDTVSWYQQALGQGPQFIFQYYEEEERQRGNFPDRFSGHQFPNYSSELNVNALLLGDSALYLCASSLDSGPQPGELFFGEGSRLTVL.

CDR3 protein: CASSKTGTGENYGYTF. The CDR3 DNA reads as TGTGCCAGCAGTAAGACCGGGACAGGGGAGAACTATGGCTACACCTTC. The chain recombines TRBV27 with TRBJ1-2, with TRBD1 matching 10 bases. The V gene's germline CDR1 is MNHEY and CDR2 SMNVEV (reference sequence). V shed 5 bases, J shed 2 bases, and the junction held 8 bases outside the gene matches. The CDR3 covers 16 residues.

The rearrangement joins TRBV2 to TRBJ1-2, with D unresolved. V shed 6 bases and J shed 11 bases, with 10 bases lying between them. The germline V gene has CDR1 SNHLY and CDR2 FYNNEI. This CDR3 is 10 amino acids long. CDR3 DNA: TGTGCCAGCAGGAACCCCCTTTACACCTTC. Residues: CASRNPLYTF.

The rearrangement joins TRBV27 to TRBJ1-2, with 9 bases that match TRBD1. The CDR3 has 15 amino acids. CDR1 and CDR2 from the germline V gene are MNHEY and SMNVEV (reference sequence). Trimming at V came to 4 bases and at J to 4 bases, leaving 7 bases not matched to a gene. The CDR3 nucleotides are TGTGCCAGCAGTTCCGGACAGGGGACCCCCTATGGCTACACCTTC. Its translation: CASSSGQGTPYGYTF.

In regard to this clone: A much larger clone lies one base from this, so it may be a read error. The sample holds other DNA sequences that translate to the same CDR3. This chain links TRBV6-6 with TRBJ2-3; 10 bases are a match to TRBD2. Germline trimming cut 6 bases from V and 1 base from J; bases unmatched to any gene: 4. The V gene's germline CDR1 is MNHNY and CDR2 SVGAGI (reference sequence). The CDR3 is 15 residues long. The CDR3 DNA sequence: TGTGCCAGCAGATCCGGACTAGCGGGCACAGATACGCAGTATTTT. Its translation: CASRSGLAGTDTQYF.

The rearrangement uses TRBV7-9 and TRBJ2-1; 7 bases fit TRBD1. The V gene end was trimmed by 5 bases and the J gene end by 0 bases; junction bases not matched to a gene: 4. From germline, CDR1 is SEHNR and CDR2 FQNEAQ (reference sequence). This CDR3 has 15 residues. The CDR3 region is CASSPPGGSYNEQFF. The DNA for the CDR3 is TGTGCCAGCAGCCCCCCAGGGGGCTCCTACAATGAGCAGTTCTTC.

The CDR3 loop reads CASSLSGNIQYF. The CDR3 DNA sequence: TGTGCCAGCAGCTTATCTGGAAACATTCAGTACTTC. The V gene is TRBV7-9, the J gene TRBJ2-4; no definite D call. Germline V gives CDR1 SEHNR, CDR2 FQNEAQ (reference sequence). Trimming removed 2 bases at V and 6 bases at J, with 5 bases between. CDR3 length equals 12 residues.

Note on this clone: Possible read error: a much larger clone is one base away. The chain joins TRBV11-2 to TRBJ2-3; unclear D gene. Germline CDR1 and CDR2: SGHAT and FQNNGV. Trimming removed 6 bases from V and 2 bases from J, with 3 bases in between. The CDR3 consists of 11 residues. The CDR3 sequence: CASSFTDTQYF. The DNA for the CDR3 is TGTGCCAGCAGTTTCACAGATACGCAGTATTTT.

The chain links TRBV4-1 to TRBJ2-7, with 8 bases aligning to TRBD1. Germline V gene data show CDR1 as MGHRA and CDR2 as YSYEKL. This CDR3 is built from 16 residues. V gave up 0 bases and J gave up 1 base; unmatched junction bases: 5. This CDR3 is CASSQDRTGGSYEQYF. CDR3 coding DNA: TGCGCCAGCAGCCAAGATAGAACAGGGGGATCCTACGAGCAGTACTTC.